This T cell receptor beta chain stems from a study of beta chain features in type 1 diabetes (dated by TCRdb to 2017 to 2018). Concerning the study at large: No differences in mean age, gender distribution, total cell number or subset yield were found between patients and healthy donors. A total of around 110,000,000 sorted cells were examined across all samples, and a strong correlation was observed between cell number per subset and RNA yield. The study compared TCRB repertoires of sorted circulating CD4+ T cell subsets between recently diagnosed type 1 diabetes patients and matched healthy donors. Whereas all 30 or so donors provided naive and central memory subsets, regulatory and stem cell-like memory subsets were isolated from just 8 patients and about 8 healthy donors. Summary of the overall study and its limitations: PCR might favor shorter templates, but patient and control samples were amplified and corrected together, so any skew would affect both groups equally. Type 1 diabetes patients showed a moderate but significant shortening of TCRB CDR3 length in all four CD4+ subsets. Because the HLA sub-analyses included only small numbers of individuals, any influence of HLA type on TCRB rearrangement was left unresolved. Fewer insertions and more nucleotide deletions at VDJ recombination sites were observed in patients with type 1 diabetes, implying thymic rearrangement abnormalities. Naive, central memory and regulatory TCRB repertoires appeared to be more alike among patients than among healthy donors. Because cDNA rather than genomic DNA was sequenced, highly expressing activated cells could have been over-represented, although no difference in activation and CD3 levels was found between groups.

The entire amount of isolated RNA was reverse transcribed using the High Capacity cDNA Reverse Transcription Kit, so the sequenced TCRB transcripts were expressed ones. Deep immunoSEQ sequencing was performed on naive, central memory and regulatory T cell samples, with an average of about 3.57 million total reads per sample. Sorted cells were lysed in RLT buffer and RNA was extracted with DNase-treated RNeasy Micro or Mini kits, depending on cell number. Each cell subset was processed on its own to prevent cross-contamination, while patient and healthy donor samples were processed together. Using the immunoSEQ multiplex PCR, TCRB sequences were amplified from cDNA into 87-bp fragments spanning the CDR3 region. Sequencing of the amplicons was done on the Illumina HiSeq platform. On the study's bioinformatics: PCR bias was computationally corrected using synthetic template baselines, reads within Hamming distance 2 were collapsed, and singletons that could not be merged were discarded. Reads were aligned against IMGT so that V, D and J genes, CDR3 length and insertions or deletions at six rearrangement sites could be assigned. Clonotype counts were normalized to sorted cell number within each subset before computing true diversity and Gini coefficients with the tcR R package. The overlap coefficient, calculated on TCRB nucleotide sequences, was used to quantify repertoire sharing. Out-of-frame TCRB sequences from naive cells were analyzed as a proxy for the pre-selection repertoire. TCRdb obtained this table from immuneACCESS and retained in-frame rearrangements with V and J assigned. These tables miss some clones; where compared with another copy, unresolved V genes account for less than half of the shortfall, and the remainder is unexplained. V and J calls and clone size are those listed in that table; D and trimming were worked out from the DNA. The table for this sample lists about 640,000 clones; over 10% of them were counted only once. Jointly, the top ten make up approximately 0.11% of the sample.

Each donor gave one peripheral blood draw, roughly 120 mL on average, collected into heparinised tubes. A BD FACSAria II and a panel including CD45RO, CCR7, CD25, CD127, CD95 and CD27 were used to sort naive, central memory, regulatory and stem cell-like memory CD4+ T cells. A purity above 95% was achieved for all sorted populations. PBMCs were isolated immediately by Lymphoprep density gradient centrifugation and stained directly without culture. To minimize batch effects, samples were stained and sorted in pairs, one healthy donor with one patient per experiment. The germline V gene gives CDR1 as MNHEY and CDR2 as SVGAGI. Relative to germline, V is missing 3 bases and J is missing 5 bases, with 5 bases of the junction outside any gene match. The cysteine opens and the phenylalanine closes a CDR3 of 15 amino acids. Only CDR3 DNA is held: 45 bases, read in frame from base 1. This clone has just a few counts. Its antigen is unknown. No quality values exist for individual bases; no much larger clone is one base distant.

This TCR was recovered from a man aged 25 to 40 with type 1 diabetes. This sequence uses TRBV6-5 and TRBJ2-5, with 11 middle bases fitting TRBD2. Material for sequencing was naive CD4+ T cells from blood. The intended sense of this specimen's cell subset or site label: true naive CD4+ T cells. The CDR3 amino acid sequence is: CASSYASGGRETQYF. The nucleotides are TGTGCCAGCAGTTATGCTAGCGGGGGGCGGGAGACCCAGTACTTC.